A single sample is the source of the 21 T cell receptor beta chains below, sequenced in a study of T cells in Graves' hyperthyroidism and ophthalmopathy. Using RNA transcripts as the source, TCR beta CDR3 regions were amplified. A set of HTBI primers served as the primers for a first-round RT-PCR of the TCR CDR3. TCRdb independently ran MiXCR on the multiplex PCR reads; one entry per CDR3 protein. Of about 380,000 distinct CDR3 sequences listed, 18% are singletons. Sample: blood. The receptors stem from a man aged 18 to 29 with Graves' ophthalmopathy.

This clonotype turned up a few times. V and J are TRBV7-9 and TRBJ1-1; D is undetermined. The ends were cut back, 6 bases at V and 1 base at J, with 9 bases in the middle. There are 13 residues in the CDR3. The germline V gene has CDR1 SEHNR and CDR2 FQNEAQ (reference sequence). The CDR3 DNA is TGTGCCAGCAGGTTCGCCGGGAACACTGAAGCTTTCTTT. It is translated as CASRFAGNTEAFF.

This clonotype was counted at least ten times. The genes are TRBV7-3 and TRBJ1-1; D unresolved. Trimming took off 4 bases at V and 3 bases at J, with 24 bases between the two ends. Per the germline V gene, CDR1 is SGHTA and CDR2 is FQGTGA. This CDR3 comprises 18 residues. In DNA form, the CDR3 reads TGTGCCAGCAGCTCAATTGGAAACGTCGATCGAGGTTACACTGAAGCTTTCTTT. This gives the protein CASSSIGNVDRGYTEAFF.

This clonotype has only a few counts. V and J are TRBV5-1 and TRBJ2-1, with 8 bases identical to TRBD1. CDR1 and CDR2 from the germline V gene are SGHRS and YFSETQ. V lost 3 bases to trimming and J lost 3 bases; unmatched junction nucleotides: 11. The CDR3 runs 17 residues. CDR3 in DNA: TGCGCCAGCAGCTGGGGCTTGGACAGGGAGGTCTACAATGAGCAGTTCTTC. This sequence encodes CASSWGLDREVYNEQFF.

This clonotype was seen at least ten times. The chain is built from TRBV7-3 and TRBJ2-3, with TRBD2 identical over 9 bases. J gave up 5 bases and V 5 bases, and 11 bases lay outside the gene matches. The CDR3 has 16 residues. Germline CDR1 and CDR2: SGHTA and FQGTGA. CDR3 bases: TGTGCCAGCAGCCTAGGGCTAGCGGGGTTGGGAGATACGCAGTATTTT. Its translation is CASSLGLAGLGDTQYF. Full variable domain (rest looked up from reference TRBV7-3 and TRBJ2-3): GAGVSQTPSNKVTEKGKYVELRCDPISGHTALYWYRQSLGQGPEFLIYFQGTGAADDSGLPNDRFFAVRPEGSVSTLKIQRTERGDSAVYLCASSLGLAGLGDTQYFGPGTRLTVL.

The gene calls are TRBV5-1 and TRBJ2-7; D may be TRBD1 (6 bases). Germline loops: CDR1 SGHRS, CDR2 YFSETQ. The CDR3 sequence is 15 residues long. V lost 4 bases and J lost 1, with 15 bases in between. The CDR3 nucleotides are TGCGCCAGCAGCCACAAGGACAGCCCATCCTACGAGCAGTACTTC. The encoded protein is CASSHKDSPSYEQYF.

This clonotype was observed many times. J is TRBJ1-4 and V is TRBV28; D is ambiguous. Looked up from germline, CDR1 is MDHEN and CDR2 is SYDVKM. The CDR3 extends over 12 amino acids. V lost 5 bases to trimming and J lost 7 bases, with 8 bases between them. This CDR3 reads CASSLPGEKLFF. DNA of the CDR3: TGTGCCAGCAGTCTCCCTGGTGAAAAACTGTTTTTT.

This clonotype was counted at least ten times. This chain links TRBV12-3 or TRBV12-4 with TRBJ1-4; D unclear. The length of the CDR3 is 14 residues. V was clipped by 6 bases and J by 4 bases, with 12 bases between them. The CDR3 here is CASSTAPGNEKLFF. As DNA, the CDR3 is TGTGCCAGCAGCACCGCCCCGGGTAATGAAAAACTGTTTTTT.

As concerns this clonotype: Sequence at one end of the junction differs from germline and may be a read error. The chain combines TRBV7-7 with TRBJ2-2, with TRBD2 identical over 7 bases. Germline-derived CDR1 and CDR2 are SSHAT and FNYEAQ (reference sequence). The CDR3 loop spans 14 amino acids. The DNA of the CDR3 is TGTGCTAGCACCCGGGGGGATCTCACCGGGGAGCTGTTTTTT. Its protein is CASTRGDLTGELFF.

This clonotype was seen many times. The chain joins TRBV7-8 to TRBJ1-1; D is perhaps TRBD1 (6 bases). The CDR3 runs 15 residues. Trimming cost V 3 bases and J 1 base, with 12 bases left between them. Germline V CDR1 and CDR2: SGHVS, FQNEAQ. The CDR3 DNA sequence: TGTGCCAGCAGCTTCGCAGGGGTGGGGAACACTGAAGCTTTCTTT. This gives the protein CASSFAGVGNTEAFF. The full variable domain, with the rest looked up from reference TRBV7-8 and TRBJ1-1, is GAGVSQSPRYKVAKRGQDVALRCDPISGHVSLFWYQQALGQGPEFLTYFQNEAQLDKSGLPSDRFFAERPEGSVSTLKIQRTQQEDSAVYLCASSFAGVGNTEAFFGQGTRLTVV.

CDR3 sequence (DNA): TGTGCCAGCAGTGGGACGGGAAACTACGAGCAGTACTTC. Its translation is CASSGTGNYEQYF. V gene TRBV6-1 combines with J gene TRBJ2-7; TRBD2 is a possible D gene (5 bases). Germline V CDR1 and CDR2: MNHNS, SASEGT. V lost 4 bases, J lost 3 bases, and 10 bases lay in between. This CDR3 spans 13 amino acids.

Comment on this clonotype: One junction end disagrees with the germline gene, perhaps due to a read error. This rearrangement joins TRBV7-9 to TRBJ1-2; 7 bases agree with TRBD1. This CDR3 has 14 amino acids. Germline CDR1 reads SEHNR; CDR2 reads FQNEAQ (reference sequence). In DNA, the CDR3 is TGTGCCAGCCGCTTAAACAGGGGTGACTATGGCTACACCTTC. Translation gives CASRLNRGDYGYTF.

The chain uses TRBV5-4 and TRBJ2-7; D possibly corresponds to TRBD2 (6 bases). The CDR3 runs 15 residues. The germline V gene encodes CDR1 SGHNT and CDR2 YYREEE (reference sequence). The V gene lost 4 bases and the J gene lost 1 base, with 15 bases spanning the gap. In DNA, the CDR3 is TGTGCCAGCAGCGTCTATCTCGGGAGTTCCTACGAGCAGTACTTC. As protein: CASSVYLGSSYEQYF.

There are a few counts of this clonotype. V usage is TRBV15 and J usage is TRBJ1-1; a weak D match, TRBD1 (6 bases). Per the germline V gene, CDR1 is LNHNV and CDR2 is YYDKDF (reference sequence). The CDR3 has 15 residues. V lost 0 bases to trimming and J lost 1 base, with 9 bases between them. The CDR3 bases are TGTGCCACCAGCAGAGAGAGGACAGCGAACACTGAAGCTTTCTTT. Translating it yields CATSRERTANTEAFF.

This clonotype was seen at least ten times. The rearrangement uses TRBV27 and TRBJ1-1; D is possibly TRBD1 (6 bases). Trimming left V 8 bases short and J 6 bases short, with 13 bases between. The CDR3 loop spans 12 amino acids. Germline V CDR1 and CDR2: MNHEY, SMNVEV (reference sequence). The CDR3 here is CASGIGGPEAFF. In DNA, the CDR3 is TGTGCCAGCGGAATCGGGGGCCCTGAAGCTTTCTTT.

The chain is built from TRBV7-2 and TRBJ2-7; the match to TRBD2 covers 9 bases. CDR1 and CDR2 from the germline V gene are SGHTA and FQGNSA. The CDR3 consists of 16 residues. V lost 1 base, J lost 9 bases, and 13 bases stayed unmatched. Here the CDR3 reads CASSLVSVAGDHGQYF. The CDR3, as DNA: TGTGCCAGCAGCTTAGTATCGGTAGCGGGGGATCACGGGCAGTACTTC.

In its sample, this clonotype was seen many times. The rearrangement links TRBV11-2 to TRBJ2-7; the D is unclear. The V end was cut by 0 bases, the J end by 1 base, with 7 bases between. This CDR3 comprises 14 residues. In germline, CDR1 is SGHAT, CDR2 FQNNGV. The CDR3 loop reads CASSLDLASYEQYF. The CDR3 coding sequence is TGTGCCAGCAGCTTAGATCTTGCATCCTACGAGCAGTACTTC.

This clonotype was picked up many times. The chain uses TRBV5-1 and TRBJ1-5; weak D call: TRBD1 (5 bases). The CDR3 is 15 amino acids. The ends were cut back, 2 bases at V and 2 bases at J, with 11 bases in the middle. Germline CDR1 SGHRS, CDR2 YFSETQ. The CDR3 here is CASSFGGEGNQPQHF. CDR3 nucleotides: TGCGCCAGCAGCTTTGGAGGGGAGGGCAATCAGCCCCAGCATTTT.

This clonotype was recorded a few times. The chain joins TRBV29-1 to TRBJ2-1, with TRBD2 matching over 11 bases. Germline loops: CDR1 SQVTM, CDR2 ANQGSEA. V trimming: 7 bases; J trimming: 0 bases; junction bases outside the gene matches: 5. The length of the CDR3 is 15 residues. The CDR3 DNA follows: TGCAGCGGCACCGGGACTAGCGGCTCCTACAATGAGCAGTTCTTC. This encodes CSGTGTSGSYNEQFF.

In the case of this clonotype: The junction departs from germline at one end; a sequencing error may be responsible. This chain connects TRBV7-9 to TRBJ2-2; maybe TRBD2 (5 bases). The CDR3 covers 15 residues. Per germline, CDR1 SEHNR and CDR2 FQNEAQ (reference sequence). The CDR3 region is CASSQGMSATGELVF. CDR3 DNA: TGTGCCAGCAGCCAAGGGATGTCCGCCACCGGGGAGCTGGTTTTT. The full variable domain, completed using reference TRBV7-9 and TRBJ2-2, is DTGVSQNPRHKITKRGQNVTFRCDPISEHNRLYWYRQTLGQGPEFLTYFQNEAQLEKSRLLSDRFSAERPKGSFSTLEIQRTEQGDSAMYLCASSQGMSATGELVFGEGSRLTVL.

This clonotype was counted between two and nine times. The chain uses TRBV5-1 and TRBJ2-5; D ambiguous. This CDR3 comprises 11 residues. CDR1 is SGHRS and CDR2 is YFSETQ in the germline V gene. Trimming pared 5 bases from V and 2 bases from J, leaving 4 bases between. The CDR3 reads CASRGQETQYF. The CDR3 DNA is TGCGCCAGCAGAGGGCAAGAGACCCAGTACTTC.

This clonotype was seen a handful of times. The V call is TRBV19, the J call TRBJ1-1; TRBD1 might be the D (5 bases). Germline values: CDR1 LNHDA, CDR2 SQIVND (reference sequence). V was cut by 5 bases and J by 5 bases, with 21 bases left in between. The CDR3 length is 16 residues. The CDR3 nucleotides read TGTGCCAGTAGTCAATACAGCACTGGGGCGAGGACTGAAGCTTTCTTT. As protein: CASSQYSTGARTEAFF.